This T cell receptor (beta chain) was identified in a study of regulatory T cells in long-lasting Graves disease (dated by TCRdb to the early 2020s). Regarding the complete study: Persistent Graves' disease was defined as persistently positive TSH receptor autoantibodies together with antithyroid drug treatment for over 5 years. This study used TCR sequencing and RNA sequencing of peripheral blood to compare persistent Graves' disease patients against newly diagnosed Graves' disease patients. A total of roughly 33 samples underwent TCR sequencing: approximately 13 from persistent and approximately 20 from newly diagnosed Graves' disease patients. The study was conducted in China and was registered as a clinical trial. On average, persistent Graves' disease patients in the clinical cohort had been on antithyroid drugs for approximately ten years.

This clonotype was observed many times. It lacks a known antigen. No much larger clonotype is one base removed from it; base qualities were not supplied. The receptor library was made with multiplex PCR. The sample was run on an Illumina HiSeq 4000. To build TCR beta libraries, CDR3 regions were amplified by Arm-PCR using iRepertoire HTBI primers. Gel purification was performed on PCR products prior to sequencing. Per the source publication's procedure: Gene usage analysis of CDR3 amino acid clonotypes used the 55 to 65 TRBV and some 13 TRBJ segments found across samples. COPE and FqMerger were used to merge filtered high-quality paired reads into contigs. Contigs were aligned with BLAST to IMGT TRBV, TRBD and TRBJ reference genes, and CDR3 was defined per IMGT. Highly expanded clones were defined as clonotypes with a frequency above 0.1%. Shannon entropy was used to measure repertoire diversity, and the Gini coefficient was used to measure V-J evenness. A clonotype found in more than one individual was treated as public. TCRdb reprocessing: public reads trimmed at Q25 with fastp, clones called with MiXCR, in-frame beta chains kept. Each entry merges the rows of one CDR3 protein and shows their most common DNA and genes. The V and J calls and clone size come from TCRdb's table, not from the authors' own analysis. The sample records fewer than 400,000 distinct CDR3 sequences, roughly 20% of which are singletons. The ten largest make up around 21% of the sample.

Study-wide findings and limitations: Patients with persistent disease shared more public clonotypes (about 2,500) than newly diagnosed patients did (approximately 990). Lower TCR Shannon entropy and fewer highly expanded clones were observed in persistent Graves' disease patients than in newly diagnosed patients, which suggested clonal expansion. The small sample size was acknowledged by the authors as a limitation that may reduce accuracy. Sequencing and analysis were restricted to the TCR beta chain. Because the primary lesion, thyroid tissue, could not be accessed, the study looked at peripheral blood alone.

The intended sense of this specimen's time point label: persistent/refractory GD, antithyroid drugs over 5 years with positive TRAb. For both TCR sequencing and RNA sequencing, RNA was extracted from PBMCs in TRIzol. The diagnosis of Graves' disease was made according to American Thyroid Association guidelines. Patients for the study were recruited at an endocrinology department in Xi'an, China. Each patient gave 7 to 9.5 milliliters of peripheral blood, collected in an EDTA anticoagulant tube. PBMCs were isolated by Ficoll Paque Plus density gradient separation without further T cell sorting. An Agilent 2100 Bioanalyzer and agarose gel were used to check RNA quality, while a NanoDrop 2000 measured RNA concentration. The input for sequencing was peripheral blood mononuclear cells (PBMCs), taken when the disease was refractory, from a patient treated with antithyroid drugs. The sequence was obtained from a female donor with Graves disease.

The bases are TGCAGTGCTGCCGGGACAGGGTTGCTGTACGAGCAGTACTTC. Its protein product is CSAAGTGLLYEQYF. This receptor chain uses TRBV20-1 and TRBJ2-7; 9 bases in the middle match TRBD1. After removal of 5 bases from V and 4 bases from J, the junction retains 9 bases not matched to a gene. The germline V gene (reference sequence) supplies CDR1 DFQATT and CDR2 SNEGSKA. Including cysteine and phenylalanine, the CDR3 has 14 amino acids. Only the CDR3 region is kept as DNA, spanning 42 bases read in frame from base 1.